The next 12 T cell receptor beta chains were all read from a single sample in a study of cytomegalovirus exposure and HLA in healthy donors (dated 2017 in TCRdb). The receptor library was made with the immunoSEQ multiplex PCR assay. For the multiplex PCR, a mixture combining 60 forward primers for TCR Vbeta segments and 13 reverse primers for TCR Jbeta segments was used. Imported from immuneACCESS, the table was reduced by TCRdb to in-frame sequences with V and J called. These copies leave out some clones; in studies compared against another copy, an unresolved V gene accounts for under half, and the cause of the remainder is not known. This sample lists about 190,000 clones; around 75% were detected once. The ten biggest clones cover 5% to 6% of the sample. Sequencing was carried out using PBMCs. These receptor sequences come from a woman under 40 in good health and CMV-seropositive.

This sequence joins TRBV5-1 and TRBJ2-1; 9 bases fit TRBD2. Germline-derived CDR1 and CDR2 are SGHRS and YFSETQ. This CDR3 region has 18 residues. Trimming cost V 0 bases and J 4 bases; bases outside gene matches: 11. The CDR3 spells CASSLVSEREALYNEQFF. CDR3 in DNA: TGCGCCAGCAGCTTGGTCTCTGAGCGGGAGGCCCTTTACAATGAGCAGTTCTTC. The entire variable domain, with the rest obtained from reference TRBV5-1 and TRBJ2-1, is as follows: KAGVTQTPRYLIKTRGQQVTLSCSPISGHRSVSWYQQTPGQGLQFLFEYFSETQRNKGNFPGRFSGRQFSNSRSEMNVSTLELGDSALYLCASSLVSEREALYNEQFFGPGTRLTVL.

CDR3 in DNA: TGTGCCAGCAGCGCTGACCCGGGGGACACTGAAGCTTTCTTT. It is translated as CASSADPGDTEAFF. This chain connects TRBV9 to TRBJ1-1; D might be TRBD1 (5 bases). CDR1 SGDLS and CDR2 YYNGEE come from the germline V gene. This CDR3 region has 14 residues. Trimming took off 3 bases at V and 3 bases at J, with 12 bases between the two ends.

The CDR3 here is CASSQALGAEQYF. In DNA form, the CDR3 reads TGTGCCAGCAGCCAAGCCCTAGGGGCCGAGCAGTACTTC. V and J are TRBV13 and TRBJ2-7; D might be TRBD1 (5 bases). Trimming cost V 5 bases and J 6 bases, with 14 bases left between them. CDR1 and CDR2 (germline): PRHDT, FYEKMQ (reference sequence). CDR3 size: 13 residues.

The rearrangement joins TRBV2 to TRBJ1-4; 12 bases agree with TRBD1. The CDR3 has 15 amino acids. Germline loops: CDR1 SNHLY, CDR2 FYNNEI. Trimming removed 8 bases from V and 6 bases from J; junction bases left unmatched: 7. The CDR3 DNA reads TGTGCCAGCCGGGACAGGGGGCAATCTGATGAAAAACTGTTTTTT. This gives the protein CASRDRGQSDEKLFF.

As to this clone: Other DNA sequences in the sample encode the same CDR3. The rearrangement uses TRBV7-8 and TRBJ1-2, with a possible D match to TRBD1 (5 bases). Trimming cost V 4 bases and J 8 bases, with 17 bases left between them. The CDR3 totals 14 residues. CDR1 and CDR2 from the germline V gene are SGHVS and FQNEAQ. The CDR3 DNA is TGTGCCAGCAGCTCCCCCGGTGGGGCTCGCGGCTACACCTTC. Translation gives CASSSPGGARGYTF.

This clone was counted once. This chain connects TRBV5-1 to TRBJ2-7, with D perhaps TRBD2 (5 bases). Trimming stripped 2 bases from V and 6 bases from J, with 18 bases between. The CDR3 totals 15 residues. CDR1 SGHRS and CDR2 YFSETQ come from the germline V gene. The CDR3: CASSFTGMSIIEQYF. Written as DNA, the CDR3 is TGCGCCAGCAGCTTTACCGGGATGTCAATAATCGAGCAGTACTTC.

The chain combines TRBV11-3 with TRBJ1-6; no reliable D call. CDR1 and CDR2 (germline): SGHNT, YENEEA. The CDR3 has 19 amino acids. Trimming removed 0 bases from V and 0 bases from J, with 15 bases in between. The CDR3 region has the DNA TGTGCCAGCAGCTTAGATCGTGGAGTCCCGAGCTCCTATAATTCACCCCTCCACTTT. It specifies CASSLDRGVPSSYNSPLHF.

On this clone itself: Within the sample, other DNA sequences also encode this same CDR3. The chain is built from TRBV2 and TRBJ1-1; 8 positions match TRBD1. This CDR3 contains 15 residues. CDR1 and CDR2 from the germline V gene are SNHLY and FYNNEI. V lost 2 bases to trimming and J lost 2 bases; unmatched junction nucleotides: 4. The CDR3 DNA reads TGTGCCAGCAGTGAACTCAGGGGGCGAAACACTGAAGCTTTCTTT. Translation: CASSELRGRNTEAFF.

This chain connects TRBV10-2 to TRBJ1-1, with 9 positions matching TRBD1. V lost 5 bases, J lost 4 bases, and 5 bases stayed unmatched. CDR3 length: 14 amino acids. Germline V gene data show CDR1 as WSHSY and CDR2 as SAAADI. This CDR3 reads CASSWTGESTEAFF. Here the CDR3 DNA reads TGCGCCAGCAGTTGGACAGGGGAAAGCACTGAAGCTTTCTTT.

This chain connects TRBV9 to TRBJ1-1; D gene ambiguous. The length of the CDR3 is 12 residues. CDR1 is SGDLS, CDR2 YYNGEE, per germline. V lost 3 bases and J lost 1, with 4 bases in between. As DNA, the CDR3 is TGTGCCAGCAGCGCGGGGAACACTGAAGCTTTCTTT. This translates into CASSAGNTEAFF.

The V gene is TRBV9, the J gene TRBJ1-5; D uncertain. The CDR3 contains 13 residues. V was shortened by 2 bases and J by 6 bases, with 9 bases between the two germline ends. The germline V gene encodes CDR1 SGDLS and CDR2 YYNGEE. The CDR3 nucleotides are TGTGCCAGCAGCGTTGGTCGACTTCAGCCCCAGCATTTT. Translation: CASSVGRLQPQHF.

Written as DNA, the CDR3 is TGCGCCAGCAGGCCTCCCGGAGGGCCGGGCACAGATACGCAGTATTTT. Translation gives CASRPPGGPGTDTQYF. J is TRBJ2-3 and V is TRBV5-1; D is possibly TRBD2 (6 bases). There are 16 residues in the CDR3. V was cut by 5 bases and J by 1 base, with 17 bases left in between. CDR1 SGHRS and CDR2 YFSETQ come from the germline V gene.